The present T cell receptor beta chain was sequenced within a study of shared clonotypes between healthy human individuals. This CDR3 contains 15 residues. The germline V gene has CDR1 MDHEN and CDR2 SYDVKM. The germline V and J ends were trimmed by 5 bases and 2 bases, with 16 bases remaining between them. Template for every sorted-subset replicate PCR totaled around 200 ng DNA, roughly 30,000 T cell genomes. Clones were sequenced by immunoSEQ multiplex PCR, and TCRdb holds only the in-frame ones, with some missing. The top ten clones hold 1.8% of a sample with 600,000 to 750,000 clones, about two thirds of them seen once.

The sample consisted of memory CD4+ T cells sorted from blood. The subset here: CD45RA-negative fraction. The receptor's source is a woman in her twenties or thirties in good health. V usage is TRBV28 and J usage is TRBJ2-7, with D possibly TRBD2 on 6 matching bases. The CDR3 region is CASSPPGGITYEQYF. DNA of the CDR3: TGTGCCAGCAGTCCCCCAGGAGGGATAACCTACGAGCAGTACTTC.